This T cell receptor beta chain was sequenced for a study of T cell responses to AZD1222 COVID-19 vaccine. Study-wide context: Analyses pooled second doses at about 4 or about 12 weeks.

The data were produced by immunoSEQ multiplex PCR, yet TCRdb's version contains in-frame clones alone and is incomplete. This sample carries over 95,000 clones, approximately 90% of them seen once, and the ten largest clones take just under 7.5%. Study-wide findings and caveats: Targets within unmutated variant regions were reportedly found for nearly half of spike-specific TCRs. Vaccine-associated CD4 TCRs spanned spike, dominant at 160-218 and 743-854. It should be noted that donors were predominantly white British and more often female, and clonal diversity was possibly underestimated.

This CDR3 is 13 amino acids long. The germline V gene has CDR1 ENHRY and CDR2 SYGVKD. Trimming stripped 6 bases from V and 4 bases from J, with 12 bases between. Comment on this clone: The antigen is not known.

The material sequenced was peripheral blood, taken on day 0 of AZD1222 vaccination. The chain is built from TRBV10-3 and TRBJ2-5; D is possibly TRBD2 (5 bases). The clonotype was recovered from an adult in good health. The chain's CDR3 is CAIRESAGETQYF. CDR3 bases: TGTGCCATCAGGGAAAGCGCGGGAGAGACCCAGTACTTC.